A single sample is the source of the 30 T cell receptor beta chains below, sequenced in a study of identical twins (TCRdb year 2016). Library creation used 5' RACE. Sequencing took place on an Illumina HiSeq 2000. TCRdb applied fastp at Q25 and MiXCR to the public reads, then kept only in-frame beta chains. Every distinct CDR3 protein forms one entry, paired with its most common genes and DNA. This sample gives 250,000 or so distinct CDR3 sequences in total; more than 9.5% of them show up just once. The leading ten clones occupy under 4.5% of the sample. The same sample was also studied in work on yellow fever vaccine responses in identical twins.

Material for sequencing was memory (CD45RO+) T cells sorted from blood. This sample's cell subset or site label indicates: CD45RO+ enriched T cells. The receptors originated from a woman younger than 35 in good health.

This clonotype was counted at least ten times. The V and J genes are TRBV10-3 and TRBJ1-3; D unresolved. The germline gives CDR1 ENHRY, CDR2 SYGVKD. V was clipped by 2 bases and J by 3 bases, with 14 bases between them. The length of the CDR3 is 16 residues. The DNA of the CDR3 is TGTGCCATCAGTGAGACGCCCGACGGGGTTGGAAACACCATATATTTT. As protein: CAISETPDGVGNTIYF.

This clonotype was found a few times. The genes are TRBV12-3 or TRBV12-4 and TRBJ2-3; 10 nucleotides align to TRBD2. CDR3 length equals 14 residues. V shed 6 bases, J shed 8 bases, and the junction held 8 bases outside the gene matches. The CDR3 sequence is CASREREGRGTQYF. In DNA form, the CDR3 reads TGTGCCAGCAGGGAGCGGGAGGGCCGGGGTACGCAGTATTTT.

This clonotype appeared a few times. The V gene is TRBV20-1, the J gene TRBJ2-1; 12 bases match TRBD2. The CDR3 is 16 residues long. After removal of 2 bases from V and 0 bases from J, the junction contained 2 bases not matched to a gene. Germline lookup yields CDR1 DFQATT and CDR2 SNEGSKA (reference sequence). The CDR3 nucleotides are TGCAGTGCTAGACTAGCGGGAGGGGGCTCCTACAATGAGCAGTTCTTC. It specifies CSARLAGGGSYNEQFF.

This clonotype came up a few times. This sequence joins TRBV5-1 and TRBJ2-3; TRBD2 matches at 14 bases. The length of the CDR3 is 16 residues. CDR1 SGHRS and CDR2 YFSETQ come from the germline V gene. The V gene end was trimmed by 4 bases and the J gene end by 1 base; junction bases not matched to a gene: 2. CDR3: CASSKGLAGGTDTQYF. The DNA of the CDR3 is TGCGCCAGCAGCAAGGGACTAGCGGGGGGCACAGATACGCAGTATTTT.

At least ten counts were recorded for this clonotype. This rearrangement joins TRBV7-9 to TRBJ2-1, with 12 bases fitting TRBD2. The CDR3 is 13 amino acids. V shed 5 bases and J 9 bases; nucleotides not matched to a gene: 2. CDR1 and CDR2 from the germline V gene are SEHNR and FQNEAQ (reference sequence). The CDR3 is CASSQTSGSEQFF. The CDR3 nucleotides read TGTGCCAGCAGCCAGACTAGCGGGAGTGAGCAGTTCTTC. The complete variable domain, with remaining parts taken from reference TRBV7-9 and TRBJ2-1, reads DTGVSQNPRHKITKRGQNVTFRCDPISEHNRLYWYRQTLGQGPEFLTYFQNEAQLEKSRLLSDRFSAERPKGSFSTLEIQRTEQGDSAMYLCASSQTSGSEQFFGPGTRLTVL.

This clonotype was seen at least ten times. V gene TRBV5-1 combines with J gene TRBJ2-5; TRBD1 aligns across 9 bases. V lost 4 bases and J lost 4; bases outside the gene matches: 11. The CDR3 extends over 16 amino acids. Germline CDR1 SGHRS, CDR2 YFSETQ. CDR3 in DNA: TGCGCCAGCAGCCCTGGGACAGGGTCGTTGGGAGAGACCCAGTACTTC. This encodes CASSPGTGSLGETQYF.

This clonotype was counted only a few times. V is TRBV29-1 and J is TRBJ1-1; D gene uncertain. The germline V gene has CDR1 SQVTM and CDR2 ANQGSEA. The CDR3 has 11 amino acids. Trimming pared 5 bases from V and 4 bases from J, leaving 8 bases between. The CDR3 DNA is TGCAGCGTTAGGTGGGGCACTGAAGCTTTCTTT. Amino acid sequence: CSVRWGTEAFF.

At least ten counts were recorded for this clonotype. The V and J genes are TRBV5-6 and TRBJ2-6; D uncertain. Germline V gives CDR1 SGHDT, CDR2 YYEEEE. This CDR3 has 13 amino acids. Trimming removed 5 bases from V and 4 bases from J, with 7 bases in between. For the CDR3, the DNA is TGTGCCAGCAGGTCGACAGGGGCCAACGTCCTGACTTTC. Translated, it gives CASRSTGANVLTF.

This clonotype appeared a few times. The V gene is TRBV29-1, the J gene TRBJ2-1; a possible D gene is TRBD2 (6 bases). The CDR3 consists of 13 residues. The germline V gene has CDR1 SQVTM and CDR2 ANQGSEA. V lost 3 bases to trimming and J lost 8 bases, with 14 bases between them. Here the CDR3 reads CSVDGGSIHEQFF. For the CDR3, the DNA is TGCAGCGTTGATGGGGGGAGTATCCATGAGCAGTTCTTC.

This clonotype turned up a few times. The genes are TRBV29-1 and TRBJ2-6; tentative D call: TRBD1 (5 bases). Looked up from germline, CDR1 is SQVTM and CDR2 is ANQGSEA. Trimming left V 7 bases short and J 0 bases short, with 16 bases between. The CDR3 is 16 amino acids. CDR3 bases: TGCAGCGCATCCAGGGTCCTAGGCTCTGGGGCCAACGTCCTGACTTTC. Protein product: CSASRVLGSGANVLTF.

The chain has TRBV5-8 and TRBJ1-1; a weak D match, TRBD1 (5 bases). V was clipped by 2 bases and J by 6 bases, with 20 bases between them. Germline V gives CDR1 SGHTS, CDR2 YDEGEE. This CDR3 comprises 16 residues. The CDR3 loop reads CASSFPLWGEESEAFF. CDR3 sequence (DNA): TGTGCCAGCAGCTTCCCCCTGTGGGGGGAGGAGTCTGAAGCTTTCTTT. The whole variable domain, filled in from reference TRBV5-8 and TRBJ1-1, reads EAGVTQSPTHLIKTRGQQATLRCSPISGHTSVYWYQQALGLGLQFLLWYDEGEERNRGNFPPRFSGRQFPNYSSELNVNALELEDSALYLCASSFPLWGEESEAFFGQGTRLTVV.

This clonotype has at least ten counts. V usage is TRBV5-1 and J usage is TRBJ2-1, with unresolved D. CDR3 length: 14 residues. Trimming left V 2 bases short and J 7 bases short, with 13 bases between. CDR1 and CDR2 (germline): SGHRS, YFSETQ. CDR3 loop: CASSLEGPGNEQFF. For the CDR3, the DNA is TGCGCCAGCAGCTTAGAAGGGCCGGGTAATGAGCAGTTCTTC.

This clonotype was seen many times. The chain joins TRBV20-1 to TRBJ2-5, with D unresolved. The CDR3 length is 10 residues. Deletions cut 3 bases from V and 5 bases from J, with 4 bases between. Per germline, CDR1 DFQATT and CDR2 SNEGSKA (reference sequence). CDR3 residues: CSASTETQYF. The CDR3 DNA sequence: TGCAGTGCTAGCACCGAGACCCAGTACTTC.

This clonotype was picked up a small number of times. The chain combines TRBV2 with TRBJ2-3; D is undetermined. The CDR3 runs 13 residues. Per germline, CDR1 SNHLY and CDR2 FYNNEI. Deletions cut 3 bases from V and 4 bases from J, with 8 bases between. CDR3 coding DNA: TGTGCCAGCAGTGACGCCGGAGCAGATACGCAGTATTTT. Its translation is CASSDAGADTQYF. The variable domain in full, with the rest retrieved from reference TRBV2 and TRBJ2-3, is EPEVTQTPSHQVTQMGQEVILRCVPISNHLYFYWYRQILGQKVEFLVSFYNNEISEKSEIFDDQFSVERPDGSNFTLKIRSTKLEDSAMYFCASSDAGADTQYFGPGTRLTVL.

This rearrangement joins TRBV6-1 to TRBJ2-7; TRBD2 matches at 15 bases. Germline V lookup: CDR1 MNHNS, CDR2 SASEGT. This CDR3 has 14 residues. V lost 8 bases and J lost 2; bases outside the gene matches: 1. The CDR3 reads CASRTSGGAYEQYF. The CDR3 DNA is TGTGCCAGCCGGACTAGCGGGGGGGCCTACGAGCAGTACTTC.

In its sample, this clonotype was seen a few times. V is TRBV9 and J is TRBJ2-3; D is perhaps TRBD2 (5 bases). The CDR3 extends over 14 amino acids. CDR1 SGDLS and CDR2 YYNGEE come from the germline V gene. Trimming left V 3 bases short and J 2 bases short, with 10 bases between. The CDR3 sequence is CASSESGFTDTQYF. In DNA, the CDR3 is TGTGCCAGCAGCGAATCGGGATTCACAGATACGCAGTATTTT.

This clonotype was seen at least ten times. The chain's CDR3 is CSAGGGLRETQYF. The CDR3 DNA reads as TGCAGCGCTGGGGGCGGACTCCGGGAGACCCAGTACTTC. The chain joins TRBV29-1 to TRBJ2-5; perhaps TRBD1 as D (6 bases). This CDR3 comprises 13 residues. Germline loops: CDR1 SQVTM, CDR2 ANQGSEA. With 7 bases removed from V and 5 bases from J, the gap between germline ends came to 17 bases. Full variable domain (missing parts from reference TRBV29-1 and TRBJ2-5): SAVISQKPSRDICQRGTSLTIQCQVDSQVTMMFWYRQQPGQSLTLIATANQGSEATYESGFVIDKFPISRPNLTFSTLTVSNMSPEDSSIYLCSAGGGLRETQYFGPGTRLLVL.

In this sample, this clonotype turned up many times. The gene calls are TRBV20-1 and TRBJ2-1, with no clear D. The CDR3 contains 10 residues. V lost 3 bases and J 10 bases, leaving 7 bases between the germline ends. Germline V gene data show CDR1 as DFQATT and CDR2 as SNEGSKA (reference sequence). CDR3 nucleotides: TGCAGTGCTAGGGTGGCGGAGCAGTTCTTC. Translated: CSARVAEQFF.

Ten or more counts support this clonotype. The chain combines TRBV7-2 with TRBJ1-6, with 7 bases matching TRBD1. V lost 1 base and J lost 9; bases outside the gene matches: 9. Germline CDR1 and CDR2: SGHTA and FQGNSA. There are 16 residues in the CDR3. This CDR3 reads CASSLGEGTAGSPLHF. CDR3 coding DNA: TGTGCCAGCAGCTTAGGTGAAGGGACAGCCGGTTCACCCCTCCACTTT.

V is TRBV20-1 and J is TRBJ2-1; 8 bases agree with TRBD2. The V gene's germline CDR1 is DFQATT and CDR2 SNEGSKA (reference sequence). Trimming removed 3 bases from V and 8 bases from J; junction bases left unmatched: 9. The CDR3 contains 14 residues. CDR3 residues: CSASERESRHEQFF. The CDR3 nucleotides are TGCAGTGCTAGCGAGCGGGAGAGCCGACATGAGCAGTTCTTC.

V is TRBV20-1 and J is TRBJ2-7; possibly TRBD2 for D (6 bases). The CDR3 covers 14 residues. The V and J ends lost 0 bases and 4 bases respectively, with 13 bases between them. From germline, CDR1 is DFQATT and CDR2 SNEGSKA (reference sequence). Here the CDR3 reads CSAREGAGVYEQYF. The CDR3, as DNA: TGCAGTGCTAGAGAAGGAGCGGGCGTTTACGAGCAGTACTTC.

This chain uses TRBV7-9 with TRBJ2-2; perhaps TRBD2 as D (6 bases). This CDR3 spans 16 amino acids. V gave up 5 bases and J gave up 4 bases, with 17 bases separating them. CDR1 and CDR2 from the germline V gene are SEHNR and FQNEAQ (reference sequence). CDR3 nucleotides: TGTGCCAGCAGCCCGCGGGGTAGCGGCGCCACCGGGGAGCTGTTTTTT. Protein product: CASSPRGSGATGELFF.

This clonotype was recorded at least ten times. The chain combines TRBV5-1 with TRBJ2-7; no definite D call. Germline CDR1 reads SGHRS; CDR2 reads YFSETQ. The CDR3 has 17 residues. V was pared by 1 base and J by 5 bases, with 22 bases between. CDR3 amino acids: CASSLQGNTGLVDEQYF. Here the CDR3 DNA reads TGCGCCAGCAGCTTGCAAGGGAACACGGGCCTGGTGGACGAGCAGTACTTC.

The CDR3 bases are TGCAGTGCTAGAGACTGGGGGGGACAGCCCCAGCATTTT. It specifies CSARDWGGQPQHF. The V call is TRBV20-1, the J call TRBJ1-5; TRBD1 is a possible D gene (5 bases). Germline-derived CDR1 and CDR2 are DFQATT and SNEGSKA (reference sequence). The germline V and J ends were trimmed by 0 bases and 7 bases, with 10 bases remaining between them. The CDR3 has 13 amino acids.

The chain carries TRBV29-1 and TRBJ2-7; perhaps TRBD2 as D (6 bases). Germline V lookup: CDR1 SQVTM, CDR2 ANQGSEA. Trimming cost V 1 base and J 3 bases, with 13 bases left between them. The CDR3 length is 14 residues. Here the CDR3 reads CSVEGLARGYEQYF. CDR3 nucleotides: TGCAGCGTTGAAGGGCTAGCGAGAGGCTACGAGCAGTACTTC.

This clonotype was seen more than once but under ten times. This sequence joins TRBV6-2 or TRBV6-3 and TRBJ2-1, with 11 bases fitting TRBD1. This CDR3 is 16 amino acids long. After removal of 7 bases from V and 6 bases from J, the junction contained 11 bases not matched to a gene. Germline-derived CDR1 and CDR2 are MNHEY and SVGEGT. CDR3 region: CASNIMSGTGGNEQFF. The CDR3 DNA is TGTGCCAGCAACATAATGTCCGGGACAGGGGGCAATGAGCAGTTCTTC.

This clonotype occurred a few times. This chain connects TRBV7-2 to TRBJ2-7; 8 bases align to TRBD1. The ends lost 4 bases at V and 4 bases at J; junction bases unmatched: 9. The CDR3 spans 15 residues. The germline CDR1 and CDR2 sequences are SGHTA and FQGNSA. The CDR3 nucleotides read TGTGCCAGCAGCTCCAATCCGGGACAGGTTTACGAGCAGTACTTC. Protein product: CASSSNPGQVYEQYF.

Only a few counts were recorded for this clonotype. The chain has TRBV6-2 or TRBV6-3 and TRBJ2-3; perhaps D is TRBD1 or TRBD2 (5 bases each). V was trimmed by 7 bases and J by 1 base, leaving 15 bases between them. Germline assignment: CDR1 MNHEY and CDR2 SVGEGT. The CDR3 has 15 residues. The CDR3 region has the DNA TGTGCCAGCACCAACGGGGACCCAGGCACAGATACGCAGTATTTT. Translated: CASTNGDPGTDTQYF.

This clonotype was seen at least ten times. This chain links TRBV11-2 with TRBJ2-4; D could derive from TRBD1 or TRBD2 (5 bases each). This CDR3 is built from 17 residues. V gave up 2 bases and J gave up 8 bases, with 22 bases separating them. Germline assignment: CDR1 SGHAT and CDR2 FQNNGV. The CDR3, as DNA: TGTGCCAGCAGCTTAAGTGAATCGCCCGGGACCACTGACATTCAGTACTTC. This gives the protein CASSLSESPGTTDIQYF.

V usage is TRBV10-3 and J usage is TRBJ2-7; D is perhaps TRBD1 (7 bases). Trimming took 2 bases from V and 2 from J, leaving 16 bases between them. CDR1 and CDR2 (germline): ENHRY, SYGVKD. The CDR3 is made up of 16 amino acids. In nucleotides, the CDR3 is TGTGCCATCAGTGAGACAAGGCGGGACAGACCCTACGAGCAGTACTTC. This encodes CAISETRRDRPYEQYF.